This T cell receptor beta chain derives from a study of blood T cell repertoires in COVID-19. In the study overall: There were acute and convalescent COVID-19 samples, and they came from the United States, Italy and Spain. PBMCs, B-cell-depleted T cells, or T cells were the source of the cDNA or gDNA that made up the material.

Trimming stripped 0 bases from V and 3 bases from J, with 20 bases between. CDR1 and CDR2 from the germline V gene are LNHNV and YYDKDF (reference sequence). This CDR3 spans 18 amino acids. Original analysis: Reference gene primers were amplified, and this amplification served to estimate nucleated cell counts. The data were produced by immunoSEQ multiplex PCR, yet TCRdb's version contains in-frame clones alone and is incomplete. The V and J calls and clone size are taken from that table; D and trimming were inferred from the DNA. This table holds around 87,000 clones, roughly 90% found once. The sequenced sample was peripheral blood. The source of this sequence is a human donor with active COVID-19. The donor label of this sample is uncertain. The rearrangement joins TRBV15 to TRBJ1-1; D is perhaps TRBD1 (5 bases). CDR3 region: CATSRDRTGEGRDTEAFF. Here the CDR3 DNA reads TGTGCCACCAGCAGAGATCGGACGGGGGAAGGGCGGGACACTGAAGCTTTCTTT.